The next 20 T cell receptor beta chains were all read from a single sample in a study of cytomegalovirus exposure and HLA in healthy donors (dated by TCRdb to between 2016 and 2019). The library was built by means of the immunoSEQ multiplex PCR assay. A mixture of 60 forward primers for TCR Vbeta segments and 13 reverse primers for TCR Jbeta segments was used in the multiplex PCR. TCRdb retrieved this table from immuneACCESS and kept in-frame rearrangements only. Not all clones are present; in checked studies, unresolved V genes account for under half, and no reason is known for the remainder. The sample table records 200,000 or so clones. 0.74% of the sample lies in the top ten. Material for sequencing was PBMCs. These receptors were obtained from a boy younger than 18 in good health and CMV-seronegative.

V gene TRBV7-3 combines with J gene TRBJ1-1; D is unresolved. The CDR3 is made up of 14 amino acids. Trimming removed 5 bases at V and 1 base at J, with 11 bases between. Per the germline V gene, CDR1 is SGHTA and CDR2 is FQGTGA. CDR3 loop: CASSDGRGNTEAFF. The CDR3 DNA reads TGTGCCAGCAGCGACGGACGGGGGAACACTGAAGCTTTCTTT.

The CDR3 region is CASSPRSNGEQYF. The DNA of the CDR3 is TGTGCCAGCAGCCCCCGCTCGAACGGCGAGCAGTACTTC. The chain couples TRBV6-6 to TRBJ2-7; no reliable D call. CDR1 is MNHNY, CDR2 SVGAGI, per germline (reference sequence). This CDR3 comprises 13 residues. Trimming took 6 bases from V and 6 from J, leaving 15 bases between them.

The chain is built from TRBV6-5 and TRBJ1-5; possible D gene TRBD1, 6 bases. Trimming pared 8 bases from V and 2 bases from J, leaving 16 bases between. This CDR3 comprises 15 residues. The V gene's germline CDR1 is MNHEY and CDR2 SVGAGI. The CDR3 DNA sequence: TGTGCCAGCCGTCCGGCAGGGGACGGCAATCAGCCCCAGCATTTT. It specifies CASRPAGDGNQPQHF.

The rearrangement joins TRBV2 to TRBJ2-3; 8 bases line up with TRBD1. The CDR3 is 17 residues long. The junction had 10 bases not matched to a gene; V was cut back by 5 bases and J by 0 bases. Germline V CDR1 and CDR2: SNHLY, FYNNEI. The CDR3 sequence: CASSPRQGIASTDTQYF. For the CDR3, the DNA is TGTGCCAGCAGTCCCCGACAGGGGATCGCTAGCACAGATACGCAGTATTTT.

The V gene is TRBV27, the J gene TRBJ1-6; maybe TRBD1 (5 bases). V lost 7 bases, J lost 10 bases, and 17 bases lay in between. Germline CDR1 reads MNHEY; CDR2 reads SMNVEV (reference sequence). CDR3 length: 14 amino acids. The CDR3 reads CASNLAGVKSPLHF. In DNA, the CDR3 is TGTGCCAGCAATTTGGCGGGGGTAAAATCACCCCTCCACTTT.

The J gene is TRBJ1-1, the V gene TRBV5-8, with D possibly matching TRBD1 (6 bases). The CDR3 runs to 12 residues. Germline lookup yields CDR1 SGHTS and CDR2 YDEGEE. Trimming pared 0 bases from V and 10 bases from J, leaving 10 bases between. The CDR3 is CASSLGLGAAFF. The CDR3, as DNA: TGTGCCAGCAGCTTGGGACTGGGGGCAGCTTTCTTT.

As regards this clone: The junction and the germline gene differ at one end; a read error may be behind it. The chain joins TRBV7-2 to TRBJ1-1; 8 positions agree with TRBD1. Germline assignment: CDR1 SGHTA and CDR2 FQGNSA. The CDR3 contains 16 residues. This CDR3 is CASNLQGGRGNTEAFF. The CDR3, as DNA: TGTGCCAGCAACTTACAGGGGGGTCGCGGGAACACTGAAGCTTTCTTT.

The chain links TRBV7-6 to TRBJ1-6; 9 nucleotides match TRBD1. The J segment lost 10 bases and the V segment lost 0 bases, leaving 7 bases of the junction unmatched. The germline V gene encodes CDR1 SGHVS and CDR2 FNYEAQ. The CDR3 has 16 residues. CDR3 sequence: CASSLASGQGSSPLHF. The CDR3 DNA follows: TGTGCCAGCAGCTTAGCGAGCGGACAGGGGAGCTCACCCCTCCACTTT.

The chain combines TRBV7-2 with TRBJ2-7, with D unresolved. The CDR3 has 12 residues. V dropped 5 bases and J dropped 3 bases, with 8 bases sitting between them. The germline V gene has CDR1 SGHTA and CDR2 FQGNSA. The CDR3 DNA sequence: TGTGCCAGCAGCCTATCACGCTACGAGCAGTACTTC. Protein product: CASSLSRYEQYF.

This sequence joins TRBV6-5 and TRBJ2-7, with a possible D match to TRBD2 (7 bases). Germline CDR1 is MNHEY and CDR2 is SVGAGI. This CDR3 is built from 16 residues. Trimming took 0 bases from V and 3 from J, leaving 15 bases between them. In DNA form, the CDR3 reads TGTGCCAGCAGTTACTCGAGACGGGGGGCCTTCTACGAGCAGTACTTC. It translates to CASSYSRRGAFYEQYF.

V and J are TRBV13 and TRBJ2-1; 8 nucleotides match TRBD1. Germline-derived CDR1 and CDR2 are PRHDT and FYEKMQ (reference sequence). The CDR3 extends over 19 amino acids. The junction had 13 bases not matched to a gene; V was cut back by 2 bases and J by 1 base. CDR3 region: CASSLLIGKGTGSYNEQFF. The DNA for the CDR3 is TGTGCCAGCAGCTTATTAATAGGGAAGGGGACAGGTTCCTACAATGAGCAGTTCTTC. The entire variable domain, with the rest obtained from reference TRBV13 and TRBJ2-1, is as follows: AAGVIQSPRHLIKEKRETATLKCYPIPRHDTVYWYQQGPGQDPQFLISFYEKMQSDKGSIPDRFSAQQFSDYHSELNMSSLELGDSALYFCASSLLIGKGTGSYNEQFFGPGTRLTVL.

This chain joins TRBV10-3 and TRBJ1-4; 8 bases line up with TRBD1. CDR1 and CDR2 (germline): ENHRY, SYGVKD. V lost 4 bases, J lost 8 bases, and 3 bases stayed unmatched. The CDR3 runs to 13 residues. The CDR3 region has the DNA TGTGCCATCAGTGTCCGGGACAGGGAAAAACTGTTTTTT. Protein: CAISVRDREKLFF.

The rearrangement joins TRBV7-9 to TRBJ2-3, with 9 nucleotides matching TRBD2. The CDR3 covers 16 residues. The V gene's germline CDR1 is SEHNR and CDR2 FQNEAQ (reference sequence). V trimming: 6 bases; J trimming: 2 bases; junction bases outside the gene matches: 9. For the CDR3, the DNA is TGTGCCAGCAGTTTCGTTAGCGGGGGTTACACAGATACGCAGTATTTT. Protein product: CASSFVSGGYTDTQYF.

The rearrangement links TRBV15 to TRBJ1-2, with a tentative D call TRBD1 (5 bases). The CDR3 extends over 12 amino acids. CDR1 and CDR2 (germline): LNHNV, YYDKDF (reference sequence). V shed 5 bases and J shed 9 bases, with 13 bases lying between them. The CDR3 loop reads CATSSQDTRYTF. In DNA form, the CDR3 reads TGTGCCACCAGCTCTCAGGACACTCGCTACACCTTC.

The rearrangement links TRBV30 to TRBJ2-1; D may be TRBD2 (5 bases). CDR3 size: 14 residues. V lost 0 bases and J lost 4, with 10 bases in between. From germline, CDR1 is GTSNPN and CDR2 SVGIG (reference sequence). The CDR3 DNA follows: TGTGCCTGGAGTGTATGGTCGGGGTACAATGAGCAGTTCTTC. This codes for CAWSVWSGYNEQFF. Looking up the rest from reference TRBV30 and TRBJ2-1 gives the full variable domain: SQTIHQWPATLVQPVGSPLSLECTVEGTSNPNLYWYRQAAGRGLQLLFYSVGIGQISSEVPQNLSASRPQDRQFILSSKKLLLSDSGFYLCAWSVWSGYNEQFFGPGTRLTVL.

The genes are TRBV9 and TRBJ1-2, with 7 positions matching TRBD1. Trimming cost V 3 bases and J 2 bases; bases outside gene matches: 1. Germline V gene data show CDR1 as SGDLS and CDR2 as YYNGEE. The CDR3 sequence is 13 residues long. CDR3 in amino acids: CASSATGNYGYTF. The CDR3 bases are TGTGCCAGCAGCGCGACAGGGAACTATGGCTACACCTTC.

The chain has TRBV7-9 and TRBJ1-1; D is uncertain. This CDR3 spans 19 amino acids. CDR1 SEHNR and CDR2 FQNEAQ come from the germline V gene (reference sequence). V lost 7 bases and J 1 base, leaving 28 bases between the germline ends. For the CDR3, the DNA is TGTGCCAGCACCATTCTGCGGGCTACCCGAATAGGCCCGAACACTGAAGCTTTCTTT. Its protein is CASTILRATRIGPNTEAFF.

The V call is TRBV11-2, the J call TRBJ2-6; no clear D. This CDR3 has 14 amino acids. The germline V gene encodes CDR1 SGHAT and CDR2 FQNNGV. Trimming shortened V by 6 bases and J by 4 bases, and 10 bases separated the two germline ends. The CDR3, as DNA: TGTGCCAGCAGACCCACAGCAGGGGCCAACGTCCTGACTTTC. Its translation: CASRPTAGANVLTF.

This chain joins TRBV7-9 and TRBJ2-7; D might be TRBD2 (5 bases). The CDR3 is 17 residues long. V shed 2 bases and J shed 6 bases, with 23 bases lying between them. CDR1 and CDR2 (germline): SEHNR, FQNEAQ (reference sequence). CDR3 in amino acids: CASSLLGEGTLKGEQYF. For the CDR3, the DNA is TGTGCCAGCAGCTTATTGGGAGAAGGCACACTAAAGGGCGAGCAGTACTTC.

The rearrangement joins TRBV7-2 to TRBJ1-5, with 8 bases identical to TRBD1. The CDR3 contains 13 residues. V dropped 5 bases and J dropped 7; count of bases not matched to a gene: 4. CDR1 and CDR2 from the germline V gene are SGHTA and FQGNSA. The CDR3 DNA reads TGTGCCAGCAGCGAGGACAGGGACCAGCCCCAGCATTTT. Translation: CASSEDRDQPQHF.